This T cell receptor (beta chain) stems from a study of molecular identifiers for immune sequencing clone quantification. Overall study: Four of five RNA aliquots from approximately 20,000 or 100,000 naive CD8 T cells were sequenced.

Using a CD8+CD4-CCR7+CD45RA+ phenotype, naive CD8 T cells were sorted. This clonotype was observed at least ten times. Methods described previously were used for bulk TCR libraries, and listed TCR primers were applied. Via MiXCR, TCRdb re-called the PCR reads, giving one row per CDR3 protein. The table shows roughly 90,000 distinct CDR3 sequences, with roughly 25% occurring only once. The CDR3 sequence is 19 residues long. Trimming cost V 3 bases and J 4 bases, with 27 bases left between them. From germline, CDR1 is MGHRA and CDR2 YSYEKL. The sequence derives from a human donor in good health. Some libraries in this study had Jurkat cell RNA spiked in. This chain links TRBV4-1 with TRBJ1-2; possibly TRBD1 for D (6 bases). The sequencing input was naive CD8+ T cells from blood, with Jurkat cell RNA spiked in. Subset specified: FACS-sorted CD8+CD4-CCR7+CD45RA+ naive T cells. As DNA, the CDR3 is TGCGCCAGCAGCCATGGGCAAGGAAGGACAGACAGGCACAGCTATGGCTACACCTTC. Its translation is CASSHGQGRTDRHSYGYTF.